The TCR beta chain described here comes from a study of persistence of HIV-infected CD4 T cells. This CDR3 contains 16 residues. V lost 4 bases and J lost 0, with 11 bases in between. Germline CDR1 reads SGDLS; CDR2 reads YYNGEE. This was the immunoSEQ version 4 assay in survey mode. Clones were sequenced by immunoSEQ multiplex PCR, and TCRdb holds only the in-frame ones, with some missing. The data hold around 40,000 clones, with 89% observed a single time. Nonspecific anti-CD3/anti-CD28 bead stimulation represents the broad CD4+ T cell repertoire. CD4+ T cells upregulating both CD40 ligand and CD69 were sorted as responding cells. Turning to this clone: What it binds is not known.

The rearrangement uses TRBV9 and TRBJ1-6; D is unresolved. The sequencing here drew on CD4+ T cells sorted from PBMCs after roughly 18-hour stimulation, taken from a patient who received antiretroviral therapy. The sequence was obtained from an adult man with HIV who was CMV-seropositive. DNA of the CDR3: TGTGCCAGCAGCCCCCTGGGCACCTCCTATAATTCACCCCTCCACTTT. Its protein product is CASSPLGTSYNSPLHF.